These 23 T cell receptor beta chains came from one sample sequenced in a study of cytomegalovirus exposure and HLA in healthy donors. PCR was performed using 60 Vbeta and 13 Jbeta primers. Here immunoSEQ multiplex PCR was the method, and the copy in TCRdb shows in-frame clones only, minus some. The sample consists of about 120,000 clones, roughly 80% of them appearing once. The source material was PBMCs. The receptors were gathered from a woman between 40 and 50 years old in good health and CMV-seropositive.

Written as DNA, the CDR3 is TGTGCCACCAGCAGCACTGTAAGGGGGACTGGAAACACCATATATTTT. Its protein is CATSSTVRGTGNTIYF. The rearrangement joins TRBV15 to TRBJ1-3, with D possibly TRBD1 on 6 matching bases. CDR3 length: 16 residues. Germline V gene sequence: CDR1 LNHNV, CDR2 YYDKDF (reference sequence). The ends were cut back, 3 bases at V and 2 bases at J, with 14 bases in the middle.

The genes are TRBV6-1 and TRBJ2-3; 9 bases are shared with TRBD2. The germline gives CDR1 MNHNS, CDR2 SASEGT. V shed 1 base, J shed 4 bases, and the junction held 6 bases outside the gene matches. The CDR3 runs to 16 residues. The CDR3 DNA is TGTGCCAGCAGTGAAGAACTAGCGGGCCGGTCAGATACGCAGTATTTT. It codes for CASSEELAGRSDTQYF.

The rearrangement uses TRBV2 and TRBJ2-5; the match to TRBD2 covers 10 bases. There are 15 residues in the CDR3. After removal of 3 bases from V and 5 bases from J, the junction contained 6 bases not matched to a gene. Germline lookup yields CDR1 SNHLY and CDR2 FYNNEI. CDR3 in amino acids: CASSDPSGRGETQYF. Here the CDR3 DNA reads TGTGCCAGCAGTGACCCTAGCGGGAGAGGGGAGACCCAGTACTTC.

The sample holds one count of this clone. The J gene is TRBJ1-4, the V gene TRBV6-5, with a possible D match to TRBD1 (6 bases). In germline, CDR1 is MNHEY, CDR2 SVGAGI. The CDR3 spans 16 residues. Trimming left V 0 bases short and J 8 bases short, with 16 bases between. As DNA, the CDR3 is TGTGCCAGCAGTTACTCGGGGACAAACGAAGGGGAAAAACTGTTTTTT. Translated, it gives CASSYSGTNEGEKLFF.

V is TRBV9 and J is TRBJ2-7, with 11 nucleotides matching TRBD2. The J segment lost 5 bases and the V segment lost 0 bases, leaving 4 bases of the junction unmatched. This CDR3 has 15 amino acids. Per the germline V gene, CDR1 is SGDLS and CDR2 is YYNGEE. The DNA for the CDR3 is TGTGCCAGCAGCGTAGACCTAGCGGGAGGTAACGAGCAGTACTTC. It translates to CASSVDLAGGNEQYF.

The rearrangement uses TRBV5-1 and TRBJ2-7; D is possibly TRBD1 (6 bases). Germline loops: CDR1 SGHRS, CDR2 YFSETQ. The V end lost 4 bases, the J end lost 7 bases, and 9 bases lay between the germline ends. The CDR3 is 11 amino acids. CDR3 coding DNA: TGCGCCAGCAGCCAGCAGGGGGAGCAGTACTTC. It yields the protein CASSQQGEQYF.

The gene calls are TRBV5-1 and TRBJ2-1, with 8 bases aligning to TRBD2. The germline V gene has CDR1 SGHRS and CDR2 YFSETQ. The CDR3 sequence is 13 residues long. V shed 0 bases and J 14 bases; nucleotides not matched to a gene: 7. CDR3: CASSLGYQAGEFF. The CDR3 region has the DNA TGCGCCAGCAGCTTGGGGTATCAAGCGGGAGAGTTCTTC.

The gene calls are TRBV6-4 and TRBJ2-2, with D possibly matching TRBD2 (6 bases). This CDR3 has 14 residues. V was trimmed by 6 bases and J by 6 bases, leaving 14 bases between them. Per the germline V gene, CDR1 is MRHNA and CDR2 is SNTAGT. The DNA of the CDR3 is TGTGCCAGCAGCCCCCAAGGAGGGGCCGGGGAGCTGTTTTTT. It codes for CASSPQGGAGELFF.

This clone has just one count. The V gene is TRBV30, the J gene TRBJ2-7; D perhaps matches TRBD1 (5 bases). V lost 0 bases, J lost 3 bases, and 15 bases lay in between. This CDR3 is built from 15 residues. CDR1 is GTSNPN, CDR2 SVGIG, per germline (reference sequence). CDR3 sequence: CAWSVVGPIRYEQYF. As DNA, the CDR3 is TGTGCCTGGAGTGTTGTGGGGCCAATACGCTACGAGCAGTACTTC.

This clone was seen only once. The genes are TRBV4-2 and TRBJ2-1, with TRBD2 identical over 11 bases. J was trimmed by 5 bases and V by 6 bases; bases with no gene match: 6. This CDR3 comprises 15 residues. Germline values: CDR1 LGHNA, CDR2 YNFKEQ. CDR3: CASRLGTSGHNEQFF. In DNA form, the CDR3 reads TGTGCCAGCAGACTGGGGACTAGCGGCCACAATGAGCAGTTCTTC.

The chain links TRBV27 to TRBJ2-3, with no clear D. This CDR3 spans 11 amino acids. CDR1 and CDR2 (germline): MNHEY, SMNVEV (reference sequence). Trimming cost V 4 bases and J 6 bases, with 5 bases left between them. The CDR3 sequence: CASSSFDTQYF. For the CDR3, the DNA is TGTGCCAGCAGTTCGTTCGATACGCAGTATTTT.

This clone occurred a few times. CDR3 residues: CASSSPPGQGNYGYTF. CDR3 nucleotide sequence: TGTGCCAGCAGTTCACCACCGGGACAGGGGAACTATGGCTACACCTTC. The genes are TRBV5-4 and TRBJ1-2, with 10 bases matching TRBD1. This CDR3 is built from 16 residues. The germline V gene has CDR1 SGHNT and CDR2 YYREEE (reference sequence). Trimming at V came to 5 bases and at J to 2 bases, leaving 9 bases not matched to a gene. Full variable domain (missing parts from reference TRBV5-4 and TRBJ1-2): ETGVTQSPTHLIKTRGQQVTLRCSSQSGHNTVSWYQQALGQGPQFIFQYYREEENGRGNFPPRFSGLQFPNYSSELNVNALELDDSALYLCASSSPPGQGNYGYTFGSGTRLTVV.

The chain employs TRBV9 and TRBJ2-2; D may be TRBD2 (6 bases). This CDR3 has 15 residues. With 3 bases removed from V and 4 bases from J, the gap between germline ends came to 13 bases. Germline CDR1 reads SGDLS; CDR2 reads YYNGEE. The CDR3 DNA reads as TGTGCCAGCAGCGCGGCGGCGGGGAGCACCGGGGAGCTGTTTTTT. Its translation: CASSAAAGSTGELFF.

This clone was seen only once. Additional DNA sequences in this sample encode the identical CDR3. The chain has TRBV30 and TRBJ1-6; no firm D call. Germline loops: CDR1 GTSNPN, CDR2 SVGIG (reference sequence). Trimming pared 2 bases from V and 14 bases from J, leaving 22 bases between. This CDR3 has 15 amino acids. This CDR3 is CAWSTGSIGGSTLHF. DNA of the CDR3: TGTGCCTGGAGTACCGGGTCCATCGGAGGCTCGACCCTCCACTTT.

A few counts support this clone. The chain has TRBV7-2 and TRBJ2-3; TRBD2 agrees at 14 bases. CDR1 is SGHTA and CDR2 is FQGNSA in the germline V gene. This CDR3 comprises 16 residues. J lost 6 bases, V lost 0 bases, and 2 bases had no gene match. The CDR3, as DNA: TGTGCCAGCAGCTTAGCCGGGACTAGCGGGAGTGATACGCAGTATTTT. Its translation: CASSLAGTSGSDTQYF. Full variable domain (outside the CDR3, taken from reference TRBV7-2 and TRBJ2-3): GAGVSQSPSNKVTEKGKDVELRCDPISGHTALYWYRQSLGQGLEFLIYFQGNSAPDKSGLPSDRFSAERTGGSVSTLTIQRTQQEDSAVYLCASSLAGTSGSDTQYFGPGTRLTVL.

CDR3 protein: CASSVGSNGNQPQHF. The CDR3 nucleotides are TGTGCCAGCAGCGTAGGGAGTAATGGCAATCAGCCCCAGCATTTT. V gene TRBV9 combines with J gene TRBJ1-5, with D hard to call. Trimming left V 0 bases short and J 2 bases short, with 9 bases between. The CDR3 runs 15 residues. The V gene's germline CDR1 is SGDLS and CDR2 YYNGEE.

A note on this clone: Its ends do not fully match the called genes, so a read error is possible. This chain joins TRBV10-3 and TRBJ2-5, with D maybe TRBD2 (5 bases). The CDR3 contains 12 residues. The V gene's germline CDR1 is ENHRY and CDR2 SYGVKD. The CDR3 protein is CAIRGDQETQYF. Here the CDR3 DNA reads TGTGCCATCAGGGGAGACCAGGAGACCCAGTACTTC.

This chain connects TRBV5-8 to TRBJ1-6; D remains ambiguous. This CDR3 region has 17 residues. Germline loops: CDR1 SGHTS, CDR2 YDEGEE. The germline V and J ends were trimmed by 1 base and 0 bases, with 11 bases remaining between them. DNA for the CDR3: TGTGCCAGCAGCTTGCCGGAAGGGAGCTCCTATAATTCACCCCTCCACTTT. Protein sequence: CASSLPEGSSYNSPLHF.

The rearrangement joins TRBV2 to TRBJ1-4, with 10 bases fitting TRBD1. J lost 7 bases, V lost 8 bases, and 7 bases had no gene match. CDR1 is SNHLY and CDR2 is FYNNEI in the germline V gene. The CDR3 is 14 residues long. CDR3 in DNA: TGTGCCAGCCAAAACCGGGACAGGGGTGAAAAACTGTTTTTT. This encodes CASQNRDRGEKLFF. Drawing the rest from reference TRBV2 and TRBJ1-4, the complete variable domain is EPEVTQTPSHQVTQMGQEVILRCVPISNHLYFYWYRQILGQKVEFLVSFYNNEISEKSEIFDDQFSVERPDGSNFTLKIRSTKLEDSAMYFCASQNRDRGEKLFFGSGTQLSVL.

The gene calls are TRBV5-3 and TRBJ1-6; D not resolved. TRBV5-3 is sorted into the ORF group, with uncertain function. The V and J ends lost 1 base and 5 bases respectively, with 10 bases between them. The CDR3 has 15 residues. The CDR3 nucleotides are TGTGCCAGAAGCTTGTTGCAGGCGAATAATTCACCCCTCCACTTT. The encoded protein is CARSLLQANNSPLHF.

The chain recombines TRBV19 with TRBJ1-4; D might be TRBD1 (5 bases). The germline V gene encodes CDR1 LNHDA and CDR2 SQIVND (reference sequence). Trimming took off 1 base at V and 4 bases at J, with 10 bases between the two ends. The length of the CDR3 is 15 residues. CDR3 amino acids: CASSIAYRGNEKLFF. CDR3 sequence (DNA): TGTGCCAGTAGTATAGCGTATAGGGGTAATGAAAAACTGTTTTTT.

V and J are TRBV11-2 and TRBJ1-6; no firm D call. Germline-derived CDR1 and CDR2 are SGHAT and FQNNGV. The CDR3 is 13 amino acids. V gave up 5 bases and J gave up 8 bases, with 10 bases separating them. This CDR3 is CASSPPSDSPLHF. CDR3 DNA: TGTGCCAGCAGCCCCCCCTCTGATTCACCCCTCCACTTT.

The genes are TRBV7-9 and TRBJ1-4, with 9 bases fitting TRBD1. V was pared by 4 bases and J by 8 bases, with 5 bases of the junction left unmatched. The CDR3 has 14 residues. The germline CDR1 and CDR2 sequences are SEHNR and FQNEAQ (reference sequence). CDR3 region: CASSSGTGKEKLFF. CDR3 DNA sequence: TGTGCCAGCAGCTCCGGGACAGGGAAAGAAAAACTGTTTTTT.